This TCR beta chain appears in the sequencing data of a study of T cells expressing NK-cell markers. Study-level background: There were seven HCMV-seropositive donors and one seronegative donor among the eight sequenced.

Whole-study findings and limits: Among four donors, these clonotypes also ranked first in the CD3+CD56-NKG2C+ fraction. In more than five donors, dominant CD3+CD56+NKG2C+ clonotypes ranked among the top 10 CD8+ clonotypes.

Remarks on this clonotype: The antigen is not known.

The CDR3 covers 14 residues. Germline V gene sequence: CDR1 SGHKS, CDR2 YYEKEE (reference sequence). In generating TCR beta cDNA, 5'RACE template switching with UMIs was used. TCRdb reworked the 5' RACE reads into one entry per CDR3 protein, no DNA. This specimen shows under 600,000 distinct CDR3 sequences; the ten leading clones hold 1.4% to 1.5%. The source is a woman aged 50 to 60 in good health. The chain uses TRBV5-5 and TRBJ2-7; the D call from TCRdb, TRBD1, cannot be confirmed without DNA. Sequencing was done on a sample of blood T cells: a sorted CD56 or NKG2C T cell subset, CD4+ or CD8+ T cells, or bulk PBMC T cells (not recorded which). CDR3 protein: CASSARGGTYEQYF.